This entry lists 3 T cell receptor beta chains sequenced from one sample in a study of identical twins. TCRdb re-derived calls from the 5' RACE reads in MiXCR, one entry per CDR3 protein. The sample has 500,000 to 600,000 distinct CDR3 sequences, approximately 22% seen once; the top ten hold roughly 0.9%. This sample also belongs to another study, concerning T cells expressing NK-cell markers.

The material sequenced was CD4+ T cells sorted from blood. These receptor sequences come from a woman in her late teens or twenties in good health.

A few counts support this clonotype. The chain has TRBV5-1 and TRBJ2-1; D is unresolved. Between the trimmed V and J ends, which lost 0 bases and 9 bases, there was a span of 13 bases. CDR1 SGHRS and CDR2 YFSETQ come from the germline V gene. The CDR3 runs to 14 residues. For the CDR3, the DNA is TGCGCCAGCAGCTTGGGATTCGGCCAGCCTGAGCAGTTCTTC. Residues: CASSLGFGQPEQFF. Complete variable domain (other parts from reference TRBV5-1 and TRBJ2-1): KAGVTQTPRYLIKTRGQQVTLSCSPISGHRSVSWYQQTPGQGLQFLFEYFSETQRNKGNFPGRFSGRQFSNSRSEMNVSTLELGDSALYLCASSLGFGQPEQFFGPGTRLTVL.

The CDR3 is CASSLAPQEYSGNTIYF. The CDR3 nucleotides are TGCGCCAGCAGCTTGGCCCCACAGGAATACTCTGGAAACACCATATATTTT. The rearrangement joins TRBV5-1 to TRBJ1-3; a weak D match, TRBD1 (5 bases). Germline-derived CDR1 and CDR2 are SGHRS and YFSETQ. This CDR3 is 17 amino acids long. V was trimmed by 0 bases and J by 0 bases, leaving 13 bases between them.

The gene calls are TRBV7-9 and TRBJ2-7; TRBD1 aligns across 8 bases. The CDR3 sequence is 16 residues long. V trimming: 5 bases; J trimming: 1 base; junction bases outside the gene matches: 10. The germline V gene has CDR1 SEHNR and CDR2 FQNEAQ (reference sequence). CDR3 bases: TGTGCCAGCAGCGTAACCGGGACAGGATTATCCTACGAGCAGTACTTC. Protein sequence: CASSVTGTGLSYEQYF.